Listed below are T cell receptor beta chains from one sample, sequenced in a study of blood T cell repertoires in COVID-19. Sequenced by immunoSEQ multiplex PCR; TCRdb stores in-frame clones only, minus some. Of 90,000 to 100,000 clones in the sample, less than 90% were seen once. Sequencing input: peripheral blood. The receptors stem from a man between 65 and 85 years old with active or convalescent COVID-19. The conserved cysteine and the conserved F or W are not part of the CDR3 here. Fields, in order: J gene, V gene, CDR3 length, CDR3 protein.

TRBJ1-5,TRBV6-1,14,ASSEGWVQTGEPQH
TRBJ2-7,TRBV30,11,AWSQNTGGEQY
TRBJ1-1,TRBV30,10,AWSGQGTEAF
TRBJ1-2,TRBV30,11,AWAYLGASGYT
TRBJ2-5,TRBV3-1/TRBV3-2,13,ASSHHSGGEETQY
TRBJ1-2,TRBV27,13,ASSLFSERSAGYT
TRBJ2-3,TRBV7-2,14,ASSLGTSGGGDTQY
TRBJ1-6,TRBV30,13,AWSVTGSGNSPLH
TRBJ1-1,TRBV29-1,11,SVGPRGNTEAF
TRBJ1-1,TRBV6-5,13,ASRAPGDLNTEAF
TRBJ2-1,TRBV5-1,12,ASSLERGGDEQF
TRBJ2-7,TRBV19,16,ASSKGAGTGDRLYEQY
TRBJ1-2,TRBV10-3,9,AIRTGFRDT
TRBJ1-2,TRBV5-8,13,ASSRTGGITYGYT
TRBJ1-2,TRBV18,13,ASSPGVGSDYGYT
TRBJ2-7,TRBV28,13,ASRPPGTGYYEQY
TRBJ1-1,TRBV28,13,ASTAGGVDSTEAF
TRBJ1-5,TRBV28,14,ASSLGGAYSNQPQH
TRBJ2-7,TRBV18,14,ASSPFRGQGGGEQY
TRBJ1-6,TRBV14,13,ASSQVGTGHSPLH
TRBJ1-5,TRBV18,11,ASKGQLDQPQH
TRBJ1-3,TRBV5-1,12,ASSLEVGANTIY
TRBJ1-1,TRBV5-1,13,ASSAAGTQAQGAF
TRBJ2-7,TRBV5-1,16,ASRRGTSGGAFSYEQY